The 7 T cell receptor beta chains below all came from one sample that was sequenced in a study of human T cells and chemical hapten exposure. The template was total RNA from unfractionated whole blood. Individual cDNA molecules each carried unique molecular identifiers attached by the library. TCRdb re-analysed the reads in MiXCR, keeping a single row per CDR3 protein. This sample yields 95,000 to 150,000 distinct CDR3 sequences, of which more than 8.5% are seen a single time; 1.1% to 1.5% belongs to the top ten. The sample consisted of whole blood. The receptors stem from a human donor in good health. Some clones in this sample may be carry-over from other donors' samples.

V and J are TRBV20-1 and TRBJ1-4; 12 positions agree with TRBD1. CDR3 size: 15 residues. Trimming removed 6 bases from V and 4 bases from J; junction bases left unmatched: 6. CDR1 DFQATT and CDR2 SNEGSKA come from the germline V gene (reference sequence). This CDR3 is CSARDRGRDNEKLFF. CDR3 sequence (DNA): TGCAGTGCAAGGGACAGGGGGCGAGATAATGAAAAACTGTTTTTT.

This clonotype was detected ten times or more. The CDR3 loop is CSAREPRGRADTQYF. In DNA form, the CDR3 reads TGCAGTGCTAGAGAACCCAGGGGGCGAGCAGATACGCAGTATTTT. V gene TRBV20-1 combines with J gene TRBJ2-3, with 8 bases lining up with TRBD1. The CDR3 sequence is 15 residues long. Germline CDR1 DFQATT, CDR2 SNEGSKA (reference sequence). V trimming: 0 bases; J trimming: 4 bases; junction bases outside the gene matches: 6.

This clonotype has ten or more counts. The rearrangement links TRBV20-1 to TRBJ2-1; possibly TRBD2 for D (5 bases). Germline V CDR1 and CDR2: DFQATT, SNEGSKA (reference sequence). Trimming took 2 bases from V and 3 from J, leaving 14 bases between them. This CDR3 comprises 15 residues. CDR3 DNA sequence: TGCAGTGCTAGAAGGCCAGCGGAGAGCTACAATGAGCAGTTCTTC. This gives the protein CSARRPAESYNEQFF.

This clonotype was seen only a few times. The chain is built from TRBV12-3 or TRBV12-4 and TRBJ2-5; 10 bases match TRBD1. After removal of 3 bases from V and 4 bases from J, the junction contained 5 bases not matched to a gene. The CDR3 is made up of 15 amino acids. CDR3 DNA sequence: TGTGCCAGCAGTTTCGGGACAGGGGTTGGAGAGACCCAGTACTTC. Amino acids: CASSFGTGVGETQYF.

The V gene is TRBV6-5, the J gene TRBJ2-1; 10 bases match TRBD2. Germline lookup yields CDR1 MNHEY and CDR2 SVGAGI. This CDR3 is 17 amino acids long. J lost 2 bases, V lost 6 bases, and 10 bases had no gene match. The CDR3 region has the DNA TGTGCCAGCAGGGACTTACGGACTAGCGGAACCTACAATGAGCAGTTCTTC. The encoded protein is CASRDLRTSGTYNEQFF.

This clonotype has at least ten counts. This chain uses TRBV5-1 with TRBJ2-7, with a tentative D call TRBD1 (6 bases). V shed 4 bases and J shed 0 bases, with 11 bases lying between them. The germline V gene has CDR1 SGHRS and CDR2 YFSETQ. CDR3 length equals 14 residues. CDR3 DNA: TGCGCCAGCAGCGAGCAGGGGAACTCCTACGAGCAGTACTTC. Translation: CASSEQGNSYEQYF.

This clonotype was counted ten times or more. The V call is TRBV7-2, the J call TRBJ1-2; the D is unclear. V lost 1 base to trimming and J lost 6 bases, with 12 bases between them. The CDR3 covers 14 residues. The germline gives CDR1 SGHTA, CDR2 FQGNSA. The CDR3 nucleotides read TGTGCCAGCAGCTTAGGGGGAAGTGATAATGGCTACACCTTC. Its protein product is CASSLGGSDNGYTF.